The clone carrying this T cell receptor beta chain turned up a few times. No antigen is known for it. This cohort consisted of healthy bone marrow donors. It was with 60 Vbeta and 13 Jbeta primers that the PCR ran. Data came from immunoSEQ multiplex PCR; TCRdb stores just in-frame clones and leaves some out. The sample has 250,000 or so clones; over 90% are singletons. Germline lookup yields CDR1 MNHEY and CDR2 SVGAGI. CDR3 length: 14 residues. V lost 10 bases and J lost 6; bases outside the gene matches: 12. This sample is drawn from a study of cytomegalovirus exposure and HLA in healthy donors. Study findings and constraints: Reports indicate that TCR beta sequences accurately predicted the HLA-A and HLA-B alleles of most subjects. Sequencing likely caused a cluster of highly shared sequence variants.

Sequenced input: PBMCs. V is TRBV6-5 and J is TRBJ2-1; 7 bases match TRBD1. The receptor was derived from a girl under 10 years old in good health and CMV-seronegative. The CDR3 protein is CAIDFSQGINEQFF. Written as DNA, the CDR3 is TGTGCCATCGATTTCTCACAGGGGATCAATGAGCAGTTCTTC.